Here is one T cell receptor beta chain with its context. Its antigen remains unknown. Mismatch with germline at one junction end may stem from a read error. This sample stems from a study of vaccination effects on CD4 cells after COVID-19. Before any sequencing was done, the ViraFEST assay used viral peptide pools to expand antigen-specific CD4+ T cells. Isolation of CD4+ T cells took place after approximately 10 days of culture. Vaccinated recipients, who were negative for nucleocapsid antibodies, had no history of SARS-CoV-2 infection. Cultures used fewer than 2.5 million PBMC per well, roughly 11 IU/ml IL-2 and around 9.7 ug/ml peptides. The germline V gene has CDR1 SGDLS and CDR2 YYNGEE. CDR3 length equals 13 residues. General observations from the study: After vaccination, at late timepoints, clones induced by infection and by vaccine contracted markedly.

The protocol was immunoSEQ multiplex PCR, while the TCRdb copy is restricted to in-frame clones and leaves out a portion. This table holds around 55,000 clones, 55% to 75% found once. The genes are TRBV9 and TRBJ2-1; TRBD2 aligns across 8 bases. The specimen was CD4+ T cells from PBMCs cultured with SARS-CoV-2 spike peptides, collected before COVID-19 vaccination. This TCR derives from a human donor who received a COVID-19 vaccine. CDR3 nucleotide sequence: TGTGCCAGCAGCGTAGACTCGGGGGGGCCGATTATCTTC. Residues: CASSVDSGGPIIF. The whole variable domain, filled in from reference TRBV9 and TRBJ2-1, reads DSGVTQTPKHLITATGQRVTLRCSPRSGDLSVYWYQQSLDQGLQFLIQYYNGEERAKGNILERFSAQQFPDLHSELNLSSLELGDSALYFCASSVDSGGPIIFGPGTRLTVL.